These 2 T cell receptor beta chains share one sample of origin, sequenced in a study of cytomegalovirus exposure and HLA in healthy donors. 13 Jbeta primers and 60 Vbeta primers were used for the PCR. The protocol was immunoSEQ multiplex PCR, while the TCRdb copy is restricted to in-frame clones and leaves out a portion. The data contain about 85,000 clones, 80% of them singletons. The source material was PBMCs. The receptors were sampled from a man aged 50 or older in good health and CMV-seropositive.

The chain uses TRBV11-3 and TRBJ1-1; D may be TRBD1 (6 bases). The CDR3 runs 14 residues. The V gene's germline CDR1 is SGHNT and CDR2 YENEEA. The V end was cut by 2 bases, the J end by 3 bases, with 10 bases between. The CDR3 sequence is CASSLQGRDTEAFF. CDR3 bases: TGTGCCAGCAGCTTACAGGGGAGGGACACTGAAGCTTTCTTT. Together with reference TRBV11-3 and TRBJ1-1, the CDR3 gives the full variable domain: EAGVVQSPRYKIIEKKQPVAFWCNPISGHNTLYWYLQNLGQGPELLIRYENEEAVDDSQLPKDRFSAERLKGVDSTLKIQPAELGDSAVYLCASSLQGRDTEAFFGQGTRLTVV.

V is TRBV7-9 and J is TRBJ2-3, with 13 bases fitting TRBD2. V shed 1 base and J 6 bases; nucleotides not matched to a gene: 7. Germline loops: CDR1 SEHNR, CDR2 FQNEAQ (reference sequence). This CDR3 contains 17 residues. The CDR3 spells CASSLVATSGRDDTQYF. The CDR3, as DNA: TGTGCCAGCAGCTTAGTTGCCACTAGCGGGAGGGATGATACGCAGTATTTT.